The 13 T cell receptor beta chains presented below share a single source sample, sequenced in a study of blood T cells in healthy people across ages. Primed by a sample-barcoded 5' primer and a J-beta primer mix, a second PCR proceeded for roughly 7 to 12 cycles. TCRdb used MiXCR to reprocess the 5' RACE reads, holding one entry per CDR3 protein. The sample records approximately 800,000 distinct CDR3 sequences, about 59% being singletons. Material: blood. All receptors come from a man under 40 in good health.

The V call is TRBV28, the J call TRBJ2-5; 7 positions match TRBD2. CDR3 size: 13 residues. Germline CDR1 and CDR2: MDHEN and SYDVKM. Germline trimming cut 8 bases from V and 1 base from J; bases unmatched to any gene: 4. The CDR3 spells CASVPGGQETQYF. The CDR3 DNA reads TGTGCCAGCGTGCCGGGGGGCCAAGAGACCCAGTACTTC.

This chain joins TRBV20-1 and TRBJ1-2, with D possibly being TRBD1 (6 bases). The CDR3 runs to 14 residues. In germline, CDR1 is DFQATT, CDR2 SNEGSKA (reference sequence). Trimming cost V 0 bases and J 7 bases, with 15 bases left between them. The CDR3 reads CSARDTTGTGGYTF. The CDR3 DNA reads TGCAGTGCTAGAGATACGACAGGCACGGGTGGCTACACCTTC.

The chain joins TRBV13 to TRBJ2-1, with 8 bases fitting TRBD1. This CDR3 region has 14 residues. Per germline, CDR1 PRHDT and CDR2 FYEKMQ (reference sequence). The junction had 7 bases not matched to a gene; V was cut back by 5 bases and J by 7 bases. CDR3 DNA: TGTGCCAGCAGCGCCCCGGACAGGGTAAATGAGCAGTTCTTC. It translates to CASSAPDRVNEQFF.

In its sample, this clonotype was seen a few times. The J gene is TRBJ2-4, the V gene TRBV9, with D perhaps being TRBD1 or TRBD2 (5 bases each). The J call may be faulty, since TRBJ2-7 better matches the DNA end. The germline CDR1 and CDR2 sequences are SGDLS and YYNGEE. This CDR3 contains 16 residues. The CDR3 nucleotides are TGTGCCAGCAGCCCCGGGACCCAGTATATCGTCTACGAGCAGTACTTC. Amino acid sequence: CASSPGTQYIVYEQYF.

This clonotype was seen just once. The DNA for the CDR3 is TGCAGCGTTGAATCCGGCCCCGAGCAGTACTTC. Translated: CSVESGPEQYF. The genes are TRBV29-1 and TRBJ2-7; no reliable D call. This CDR3 is 11 amino acids long. The V end lost 2 bases, the J end lost 6 bases, and 8 bases lay between the germline ends. Germline V gives CDR1 SQVTM, CDR2 ANQGSEA.

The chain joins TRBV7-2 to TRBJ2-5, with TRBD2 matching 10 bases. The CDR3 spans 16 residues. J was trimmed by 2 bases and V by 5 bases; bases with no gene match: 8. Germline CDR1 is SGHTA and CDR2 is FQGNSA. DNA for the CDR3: TGTGCCAGCAGCATCCCACTAGCGGGGAGGCAAGAGACCCAGTACTTC. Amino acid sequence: CASSIPLAGRQETQYF.

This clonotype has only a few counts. In DNA form, the CDR3 reads TGTGCCAGCAGCAGGGGTTATCAGCCCCAGCATTTT. It specifies CASSRGYQPQHF. The chain uses TRBV6-2 or TRBV6-3 and TRBJ1-5; a weak D match, TRBD1 (6 bases). The V end was cut by 6 bases, the J end by 5 bases, with 8 bases between. In germline, CDR1 is MNHEY, CDR2 SVGEGT. The CDR3 extends over 12 amino acids.

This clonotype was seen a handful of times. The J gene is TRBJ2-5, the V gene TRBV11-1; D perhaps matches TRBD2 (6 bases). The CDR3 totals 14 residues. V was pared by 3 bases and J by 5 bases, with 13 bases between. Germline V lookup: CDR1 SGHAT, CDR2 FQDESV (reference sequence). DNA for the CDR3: TGTGCCAGCAGCTTTCCGGAGGGAGTGGAGACCCAGTACTTC. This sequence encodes CASSFPEGVETQYF.

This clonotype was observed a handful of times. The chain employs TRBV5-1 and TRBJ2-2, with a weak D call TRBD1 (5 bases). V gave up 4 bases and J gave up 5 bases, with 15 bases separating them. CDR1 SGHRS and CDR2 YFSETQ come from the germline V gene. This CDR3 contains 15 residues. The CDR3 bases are TGCGCCAGCAGCCCCCTAGGGGATCTGACCGGGGAGCTGTTTTTT. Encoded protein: CASSPLGDLTGELFF. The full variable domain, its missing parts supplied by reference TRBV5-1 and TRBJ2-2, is KAGVTQTPRYLIKTRGQQVTLSCSPISGHRSVSWYQQTPGQGLQFLFEYFSETQRNKGNFPGRFSGRQFSNSRSEMNVSTLELGDSALYLCASSPLGDLTGELFFGEGSRLTVL.

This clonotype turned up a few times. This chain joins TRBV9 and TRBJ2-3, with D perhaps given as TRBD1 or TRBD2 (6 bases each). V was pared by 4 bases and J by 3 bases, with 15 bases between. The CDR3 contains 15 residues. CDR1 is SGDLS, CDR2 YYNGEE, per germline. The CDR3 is CASSPRGARTDTQYF. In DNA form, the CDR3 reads TGTGCCAGCAGCCCGAGGGGGGCCAGGACAGATACGCAGTATTTT.

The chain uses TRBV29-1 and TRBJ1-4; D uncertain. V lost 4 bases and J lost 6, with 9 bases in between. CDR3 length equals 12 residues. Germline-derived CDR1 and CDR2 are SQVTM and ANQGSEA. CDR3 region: CSVGGGYEKLFF. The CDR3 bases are TGCAGCGTTGGAGGAGGGTATGAAAAACTGTTTTTT.

This CDR3 is CASSFGPGYTF. The CDR3 DNA reads as TGTGCCAGCAGCTTTGGCCCTGGCTACACCTTC. This chain uses TRBV7-9 with TRBJ1-2; no reliable D call. Germline CDR1 SEHNR, CDR2 FQNEAQ (reference sequence). The CDR3 consists of 11 residues. The V and J ends lost 3 bases and 7 bases respectively, with 6 bases between them.

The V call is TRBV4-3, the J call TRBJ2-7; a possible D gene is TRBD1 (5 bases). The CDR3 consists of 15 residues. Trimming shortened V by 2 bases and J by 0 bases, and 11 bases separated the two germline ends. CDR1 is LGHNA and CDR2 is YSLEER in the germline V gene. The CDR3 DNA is TGCGCCAGCAGCCAACAACCAGACAGCTCCTACGAGCAGTACTTC. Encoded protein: CASSQQPDSSYEQYF.